The rows below give T cell receptor beta chains drawn from one sample of a study of blood T cells in healthy people across ages. TCRdb processed the 5' RACE reads anew with MiXCR; each CDR3 protein has one entry. The table records around 520,000 distinct CDR3 sequences, about 29% of them present only once. A further study also used this sample, focusing on T cells of mothers and their children.

The sample comprised blood. The source is a boy under 10 years old in good health. The CDR3 runs from the conserved cysteine through the conserved F or W. D genes are given only for firm matches. Some rows mark clone size as missing; the rest say once, few, many or name a class of expanded clone.

D	V	J	length	size	DNA	CDR3
-	TRBV27	TRBJ1-6	12	few	TGTGCCAGCAGTTTAACTAATTCACCCCTCCACTTT	CASSLTNSPLHF
-	TRBV7-3	TRBJ2-5	13	many	TGTGCCAGCAGCTTAACCGGGAAAGAGACCCAGTACTTC	CASSLTGKETQYF
TRBD1	TRBV6-6	TRBJ1-2	16	-	TGTGCCAGCAGCCCTATCGGGACAGGGGGCGACTATGGCTACACCTTC	CASSPIGTGGDYGYTF
-	TRBV7-2	TRBJ2-5	13	-	TGTGCCAGCAGCTTGGGTGGGTCAGTGGAGGAGTACTTC	CASSLGGSVEEYF
-	TRBV6-5	TRBJ2-3	11	-	TGTGCCAGCATAACGGCAGATACGCAGTATTTT	CASITADTQYF
TRBD1	TRBV12-3/TRBV12-4	TRBJ1-2	15	-	TGTGCCAGCAGTTTAGAGGACAGGGCAGGCTATGGCTACACCTTC	CASSLEDRAGYGYTF
-	TRBV12-3/TRBV12-4	TRBJ1-5	16	-	TGTGCCAGCAGTTTAGGCTTGGGGGGAAGTAATCAGCCCCAGCATTTT	CASSLGLGGSNQPQHF
TRBD2	TRBV3-1	TRBJ2-1	15	once	TGTGCCAGCAGCCAAGATCGGACTAGTAGCAATGAGCAGTTCTTC	CASSQDRTSSNEQFF
-	TRBV19	TRBJ2-7	13	few	TGTGCCAGTAGTGCGGGGCCGACTAGTCGGCAGTACTTC	CASSAGPTSRQYF
-	TRBV5-1	TRBJ2-3	15	-	TGCGCCAGCAGCTTATCGGGGGTCAACACAGATACGCAGTATTTT	CASSLSGVNTDTQYF
-	TRBV4-3	TRBJ1-1	14	few	TGCGCCAGCAGCCAAGAGTACAGCCGGACTGAAGCTTTCTTT	CASSQEYSRTEAFF
-	TRBV6-5	TRBJ1-4	15	-	TGTGCCGGCCGGCTGAGCAGGGGCAAAAATGAAAAACTGTTTTTT	CAGRLSRGKNEKLFF
-	TRBV5-1	TRBJ2-5	13	many	TGCGCCAGCAGAAGGGGCGAAAAAGAGACCCAGTACTTC	CASRRGEKETQYF
TRBD2	TRBV19	TRBJ2-5	17	-	TGTGCCAGTAGTATTGGGACTAGCGGGACGGGGGGAGAGACCCAGCACTTC	CASSIGTSGTGGETQHF
-	TRBV19	TRBJ1-4	14	-	TGTGCCAGTACCTCCGACCCTGGGTATGAAAAACTGTTTTTT	CASTSDPGYEKLFF
-	TRBV6-1	TRBJ1-1	12	-	TGTGCCAGCAGAGTAGTGAACACTGAAGCTTTCTTT	CASRVVNTEAFF
-	TRBV11-1	TRBJ2-7	12	-	TGTGCCTCCGGGTCGGGAACCTACGAGCAGTACTTC	CASGSGTYEQYF
TRBD2	TRBV6-2/TRBV6-3	TRBJ2-1	13	few	TGTGCCAGCGGGCTAGCGGGTTTTAATGAGCAGTTCTTC	CASGLAGFNEQFF
-	TRBV5-1	TRBJ2-7	15	-	TGCGCCAGCAGCTTGGGGGTCGATTATTCCTACGAGCAGTACTTC	CASSLGVDYSYEQYF
TRBD2	TRBV12-3/TRBV12-4	TRBJ2-5	15	-	TGTGCCAGCAGTTTGACTAGCGGGGGGTGGGAGACCCAGTACTTC	CASSLTSGGWETQYF